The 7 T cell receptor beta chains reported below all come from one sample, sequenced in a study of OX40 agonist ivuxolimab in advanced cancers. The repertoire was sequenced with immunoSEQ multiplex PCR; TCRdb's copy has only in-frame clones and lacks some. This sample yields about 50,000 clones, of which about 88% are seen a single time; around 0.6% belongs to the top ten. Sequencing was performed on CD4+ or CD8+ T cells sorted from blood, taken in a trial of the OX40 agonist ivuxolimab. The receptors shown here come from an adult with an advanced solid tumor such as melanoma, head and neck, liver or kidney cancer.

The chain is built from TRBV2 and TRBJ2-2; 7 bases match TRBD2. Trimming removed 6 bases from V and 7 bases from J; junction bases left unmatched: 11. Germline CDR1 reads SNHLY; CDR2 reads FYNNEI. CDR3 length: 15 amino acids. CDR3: CASSGEGIIIGELFF. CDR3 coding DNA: TGTGCCAGCAGCGGGGAGGGTATTATAATCGGGGAGCTGTTTTTT.

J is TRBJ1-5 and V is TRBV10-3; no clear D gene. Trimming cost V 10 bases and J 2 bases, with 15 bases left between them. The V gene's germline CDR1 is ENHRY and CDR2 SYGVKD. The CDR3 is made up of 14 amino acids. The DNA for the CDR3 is TGTGCCACTGGGAGGAAAGAGGGCAATCAGCCCCAGCATTTT. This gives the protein CATGRKEGNQPQHF.

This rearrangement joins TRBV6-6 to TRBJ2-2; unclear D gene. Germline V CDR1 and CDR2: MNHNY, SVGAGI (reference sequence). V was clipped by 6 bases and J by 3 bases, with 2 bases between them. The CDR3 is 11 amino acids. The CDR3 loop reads CASRDTGELFF. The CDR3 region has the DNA TGTGCCAGCAGGGACACCGGGGAGCTGTTTTTT.

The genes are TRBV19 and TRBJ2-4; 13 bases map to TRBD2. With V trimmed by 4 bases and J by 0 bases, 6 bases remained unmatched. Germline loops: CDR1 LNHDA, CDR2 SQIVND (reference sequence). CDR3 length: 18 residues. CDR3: CASSTGLAGSLAKNIQYF. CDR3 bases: TGTGCCAGTAGTACGGGACTAGCGGGGTCACTAGCCAAAAACATTCAGTACTTC. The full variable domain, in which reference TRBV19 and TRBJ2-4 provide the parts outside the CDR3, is DGGITQSPKYLFRKEGQNVTLSCEQNLNHDAMYWYRQDPGQGLRLIYYSQIVNDFQKGDIAEGYSVSREKKESFPLTVTSAQKNPTAFYLCASSTGLAGSLAKNIQYFGAGTRLSVL.

The CDR3 DNA reads TGTGCCAGCAGCCTCAGTGCAACTAATGAAAAACTGTTTTTT. It codes for CASSLSATNEKLFF. The gene calls are TRBV5-6 and TRBJ1-4; D is uncertain. The germline gives CDR1 SGHDT, CDR2 YYEEEE. V lost 4 bases to trimming and J lost 0 bases, with 7 bases between them. The CDR3 totals 14 residues.

CDR3 sequence (DNA): TGTGCCAGCAGCGCGATTATTAGCTACCGCTCCTACAATGAGCAGTTCTTC. Its translation is CASSAIISYRSYNEQFF. This chain joins TRBV11-3 and TRBJ2-1; D not resolved. Germline assignment: CDR1 SGHNT and CDR2 YENEEA. This CDR3 region has 17 residues. The V and J ends lost 5 bases and 0 bases respectively, with 17 bases between them.

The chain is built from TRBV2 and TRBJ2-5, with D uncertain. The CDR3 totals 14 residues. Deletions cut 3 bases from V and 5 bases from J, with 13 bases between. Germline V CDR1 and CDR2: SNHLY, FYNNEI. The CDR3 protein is CASSDSTASETQYF. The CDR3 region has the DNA TGTGCCAGCAGTGATTCTACGGCGAGTGAGACCCAGTACTTC.